The 5 T cell receptor beta chains listed next were all sequenced from one sample in a study of blood T cell repertoires in COVID-19. TCRdb's table, derived via immunoSEQ multiplex PCR, lists solely in-frame clones and lacks some. The data hold approximately 390,000 clones, with approximately 87% observed a single time. The material sequenced was peripheral blood. All receptors come from a woman aged 60-75 years with COVID-19, enrolled during active disease.

The V and J genes are TRBV5-1 and TRBJ2-1; D unclear. Per the germline V gene, CDR1 is SGHRS and CDR2 is YFSETQ. This CDR3 region has 15 residues. The germline V and J ends were trimmed by 4 bases and 7 bases, with 18 bases remaining between them. The CDR3 loop reads CASSPTLGIRNEQFF. CDR3 bases: TGCGCCAGCAGCCCAACCCTGGGCATCCGGAATGAGCAGTTCTTC. The full variable domain, completed using reference TRBV5-1 and TRBJ2-1, is KAGVTQTPRYLIKTRGQQVTLSCSPISGHRSVSWYQQTPGQGLQFLFEYFSETQRNKGNFPGRFSGRQFSNSRSEMNVSTLELGDSALYLCASSPTLGIRNEQFFGPGTRLTVL.

The chain couples TRBV3-1 (or the pseudogene TRBV3-2) to TRBJ1-3, with D unclear. The V and J ends lost 4 bases and 0 bases respectively, with 7 bases between them. Germline assignment: CDR1 LGHDT and CDR2 YNNKEL (reference sequence). The CDR3 is 14 residues long. This chain's CDR3 is CASSLSDSGNTIYF. Here the CDR3 DNA reads TGTGCCAGCAGCCTGAGTGACTCTGGAAACACCATATATTTT.

V is TRBV15 and J is TRBJ1-5, with 7 bases matching TRBD1. The germline V gene has CDR1 LNHNV and CDR2 YYDKDF (reference sequence). V was clipped by 3 bases and J by 5 bases; unmatched bases: 10. CDR3 length: 16 residues. This CDR3 is CATSSLRGGTDQPQHF. The CDR3 DNA sequence: TGTGCCACCAGCAGCCTCCGGGGGGGGACAGATCAGCCCCAGCATTTT.

CDR3 DNA sequence: TGTGCCAGCAGACCCGCGACTAGCGGGGAACACAATGAGCAGTTCTTC. Its protein is CASRPATSGEHNEQFF. This rearrangement joins TRBV14 to TRBJ2-1, with TRBD2 matching over 11 bases. Germline V CDR1 and CDR2: SGHDN, FVKESK. Germline trimming cut 6 bases from V and 5 bases from J; bases unmatched to any gene: 9. The CDR3 is made up of 16 amino acids.

This clone was seen a single time. The rearrangement uses TRBV18 and TRBJ1-1; D is ambiguous. The V gene's germline CDR1 is KGHSH and CDR2 LQKENI. V lost 3 bases and J lost 8, with 13 bases in between. This CDR3 has 13 amino acids. The CDR3, as DNA: TGTGCCAGCTCACCGACCGCGGCAAGGGAAGCTTTCTTT. Translated: CASSPTAAREAFF.